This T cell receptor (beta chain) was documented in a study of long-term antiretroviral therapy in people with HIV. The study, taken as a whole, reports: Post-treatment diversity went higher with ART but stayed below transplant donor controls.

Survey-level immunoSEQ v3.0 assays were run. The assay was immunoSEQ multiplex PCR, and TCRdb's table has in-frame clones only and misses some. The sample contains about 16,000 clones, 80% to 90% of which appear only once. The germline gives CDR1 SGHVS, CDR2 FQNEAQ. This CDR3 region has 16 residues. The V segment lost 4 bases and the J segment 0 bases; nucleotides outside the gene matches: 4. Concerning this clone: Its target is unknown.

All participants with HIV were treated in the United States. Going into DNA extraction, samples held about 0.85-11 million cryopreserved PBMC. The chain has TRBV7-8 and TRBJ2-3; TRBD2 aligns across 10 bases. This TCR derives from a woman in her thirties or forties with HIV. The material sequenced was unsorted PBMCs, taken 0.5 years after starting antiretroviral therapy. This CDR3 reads CASSSLAGASTDTQYF. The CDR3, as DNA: TGTGCCAGCAGCTCGCTAGCGGGAGCTAGCACAGATACGCAGTATTTT.